Presented here are 28 T cell receptor beta chains from one specimen sequenced in a study of blood T cell repertoires in COVID-19. The table came from immunoSEQ multiplex PCR; TCRdb's copy has only in-frame clones and leaves some out. Among approximately 390,000 clones listed, roughly 90% were seen once. Sequenced input: peripheral blood. Receptor source: a man in his late teens or twenties with active or convalescent COVID-19.

This chain links TRBV28 with TRBJ1-1, with no clear D. Per the germline V gene, CDR1 is MDHEN and CDR2 is SYDVKM. This CDR3 has 12 amino acids. The germline V and J ends were trimmed by 7 bases and 4 bases, with 10 bases remaining between them. For the CDR3, the DNA is TGTGCCAGCACCCGTCCGGTCACTGAAGCTTTCTTT. Translation gives CASTRPVTEAFF.

V usage is TRBV28 and J usage is TRBJ2-7, with 10 bases matching TRBD2. CDR1 is MDHEN, CDR2 SYDVKM, per germline. With V trimmed by 5 bases and J by 3 bases, 19 bases remained unmatched. CDR3 length: 19 residues. The DNA for the CDR3 is TGTGCCAGCAGTCGAAGATTCGCTTTAGCGGGGGGCCCCCACTACGAGCAGTACTTC. Protein: CASSRRFALAGGPHYEQYF.

The table lists this clone with a count of one. This rearrangement joins TRBV7-2 to TRBJ2-1; 9 nucleotides agree with TRBD2. Germline V lookup: CDR1 SGHTA, CDR2 FQGNSA. V was clipped by 3 bases and J by 9 bases; unmatched bases: 18. CDR3 size: 18 residues. CDR3 residues: CASSLVWLGTSPNGEQFF. DNA for the CDR3: TGTGCCAGCAGCTTGGTCTGGTTGGGGACTAGCCCTAATGGTGAGCAGTTCTTC.

A word on this clone: At one end, the junction sequence differs from germline, possibly due to a read error. The rearrangement links TRBV5-1 to TRBJ2-6, with D perhaps matching TRBD1 (5 bases). CDR3 length: 15 amino acids. Germline lookup yields CDR1 SGHRS and CDR2 YFSETQ. The DNA of the CDR3 is TGCGCCAGCGCCCTCGAAGACTCTGGGGCCAACGTGCTGACTTTC. Translation gives CASALEDSGANVLTF.

The chain is built from TRBV30 and TRBJ1-4; tentatively, D is TRBD1 (6 bases). Between the trimmed V and J ends, which lost 0 bases and 12 bases, there was a span of 17 bases. Germline V gene data show CDR1 as GTSNPN and CDR2 as SVGIG (reference sequence). This CDR3 has 14 residues. CDR3 loop: CAWSVGGATGELFF. DNA for the CDR3: TGTGCCTGGAGTGTAGGGGGGGCGACAGGAGAACTGTTTTTT.

CDR3 in amino acids: CASSPRTLGQAKGYTF. The CDR3 DNA reads as TGTGCCAGCTCACCAAGGACCCTTGGACAGGCGAAGGGCTACACCTTC. V is TRBV18 and J is TRBJ1-2; TRBD1 matches 7 bases. The germline gives CDR1 KGHSH, CDR2 LQKENI. Trimming cost V 2 bases and J 8 bases; bases outside gene matches: 14. The CDR3 is made up of 16 amino acids.

The chain couples TRBV27 to TRBJ1-4; the D gene is possibly TRBD1 (6 bases). Trimming took 4 bases from V and 6 from J, leaving 12 bases between them. The CDR3 has 14 amino acids. From germline, CDR1 is MNHEY and CDR2 SMNVEV (reference sequence). CDR3 region: CASSWGQGHEKLFF. DNA for the CDR3: TGTGCCAGCAGTTGGGGGCAGGGACATGAAAAACTGTTTTTT.

The chain links TRBV6-5 to TRBJ1-5; D unresolved. V was clipped by 4 bases and J by 4 bases, with 5 bases between them. The length of the CDR3 is 12 residues. Germline V lookup: CDR1 MNHEY, CDR2 SVGAGI. DNA of the CDR3: TGTGCCAGCAGTTCCGGGAATCAGCCCCAGCATTTT. It specifies CASSSGNQPQHF.

This clone has just one count. V usage is TRBV4-2 and J usage is TRBJ1-2, with D perhaps matching TRBD1 (6 bases). V dropped 3 bases and J dropped 0 bases, with 14 bases sitting between them. This CDR3 has 16 amino acids. The germline V gene encodes CDR1 LGHNA and CDR2 YNFKEQ. The CDR3 coding sequence is TGTGCCAGCAGCCAGGAGTGGCAGGGGTCTAACTATGGCTACACCTTC. It specifies CASSQEWQGSNYGYTF.

The genes are TRBV9 and TRBJ2-7, with a possible D match to TRBD1 (5 bases). V was cut by 4 bases and J by 2 bases, with 13 bases left in between. The germline V gene has CDR1 SGDLS and CDR2 YYNGEE. This CDR3 has 14 residues. CDR3 sequence: CASSPVDRTYEQYF. CDR3 DNA: TGTGCCAGCAGCCCAGTAGACAGAACCTACGAGCAGTACTTC. The full variable domain, in which reference TRBV9 and TRBJ2-7 provide the parts outside the CDR3, is DSGVTQTPKHLITATGQRVTLRCSPRSGDLSVYWYQQSLDQGLQFLIQYYNGEERAKGNILERFSAQQFPDLHSELNLSSLELGDSALYFCASSPVDRTYEQYFGPGTRLTVT.

CDR3 sequence: CASSLFGQGRETQYF. The CDR3 DNA reads TGTGCCAGCAGCTTATTTGGACAGGGGCGGGAGACCCAGTACTTC. The rearrangement joins TRBV4-2 to TRBJ2-5, with 9 bases fitting TRBD1. Trimming cost V 5 bases and J 5 bases; bases outside gene matches: 9. CDR3 length: 15 amino acids. Germline V gene lookup returns CDR1 LGHNA and CDR2 YNFKEQ.

The rearrangement links TRBV5-8 to TRBJ1-5; 7 bases align to TRBD1. The CDR3 spans 15 residues. The germline CDR1 and CDR2 sequences are SGHTS and YDEGEE. After removal of 0 bases from V and 8 bases from J, the junction contained 8 bases not matched to a gene. CDR3 amino acids: CASSLGDRAAEPQHF. CDR3 DNA sequence: TGTGCCAGCAGCTTGGGCGACAGGGCCGCCGAGCCCCAGCATTTT.

V is TRBV24-1 and J is TRBJ2-7; the match to TRBD1 covers 7 bases. Unmatched junction bases numbered 7, after V lost 7 bases and J lost 2 bases. CDR1 is KGHDR and CDR2 is SFDVKD in the germline V gene. There are 14 residues in the CDR3. The CDR3 reads CATSSTGAAYEQYF. The CDR3, as DNA: TGTGCCACCAGCTCTACAGGGGCCGCCTACGAGCAGTACTTC.

The genes are TRBV5-1 and TRBJ2-1; TRBD2 might be the D (6 bases). Trimming pared 0 bases from V and 4 bases from J, leaving 8 bases between. CDR1 SGHRS and CDR2 YFSETQ come from the germline V gene. The CDR3 consists of 14 residues. The CDR3 nucleotides are TGCGCCAGCAGCTTGGTTAGCGGATACAATGAGCAGTTCTTC. It translates to CASSLVSGYNEQFF.

The gene calls are TRBV6-5 and TRBJ2-7, with D possibly being TRBD2 (5 bases). Germline CDR1 and CDR2: MNHEY and SVGAGI. V shed 6 bases and J shed 3 bases, with 15 bases lying between them. The CDR3 contains 14 residues. CDR3 nucleotide sequence: TGTGCCAGCAGGGAGGCCGACCGAGACTACGAGCAGTACTTC. Protein product: CASREADRDYEQYF.

This chain links TRBV12-3 or TRBV12-4 with TRBJ2-5; a possible D gene is TRBD1 (5 bases). The CDR3 runs 13 residues. Trimming shortened V by 6 bases and J by 2 bases, and 10 bases separated the two germline ends. CDR3 loop: CASSRQIQETQYF. DNA for the CDR3: TGTGCCAGCAGCCGACAGATTCAAGAGACCCAGTACTTC.

The V call is TRBV12-3 or TRBV12-4, the J call TRBJ1-1, with D perhaps matching TRBD1 (5 bases). V was pared by 7 bases and J by 8 bases, with 17 bases between. The CDR3 runs 13 residues. This CDR3 is CASTGFGGTEAFF. In nucleotides, the CDR3 is TGTGCCAGCACGGGTTTCGGAGGGACGGAAGCTTTCTTT.

This clone came up a few times. The chain joins TRBV20-1 to TRBJ1-5, with D maybe TRBD1 (5 bases). This CDR3 contains 13 residues. CDR1 DFQATT and CDR2 SNEGSKA come from the germline V gene (reference sequence). V shed 3 bases and J shed 7 bases, with 13 bases lying between them. This chain's CDR3 is CSASAGKIQPQHF. The CDR3 DNA reads TGCAGTGCTAGTGCAGGGAAAATACAGCCCCAGCATTTT.

In its sample, this clone was seen once. The same CDR3 arises from other DNA sequences in this sample as well. This rearrangement joins TRBV10-3 to TRBJ1-6; D unclear. V was clipped by 4 bases and J by 5 bases, with 9 bases between them. Germline V CDR1 and CDR2: ENHRY, SYGVKD. The CDR3 length is 14 residues. The CDR3 here is CAISAPEDNSPLHF. In DNA form, the CDR3 reads TGTGCCATCAGTGCGCCGGAGGATAATTCACCCCTCCACTTT.

This chain uses TRBV28 with TRBJ1-1, with D maybe TRBD1 (6 bases). Trimming took 7 bases from V and 4 from J, leaving 22 bases between them. This CDR3 is built from 16 residues. In germline, CDR1 is MDHEN, CDR2 SYDVKM. The CDR3 here is CASITSRGALSTEAFF. Here the CDR3 DNA reads TGTGCCAGCATAACGAGTCGGGGGGCGTTGAGCACTGAAGCTTTCTTT.

The DNA of the CDR3 is TGTGCCAGTACCCTAGCGGACACCGGGGAGCTGTTTTTT. Its protein product is CASTLADTGELFF. The rearrangement links TRBV19 to TRBJ2-2; 7 bases line up with TRBD2. Trimming cost V 7 bases and J 3 bases; bases outside gene matches: 2. CDR3 length: 13 residues. From germline, CDR1 is LNHDA and CDR2 SQIVND (reference sequence).

This chain joins TRBV6-5 and TRBJ1-2; the D gene is possibly TRBD1 (6 bases). The CDR3 has 12 amino acids. Trimming removed 6 bases from V and 4 bases from J, with 9 bases in between. From germline, CDR1 is MNHEY and CDR2 SVGAGI. The CDR3 loop is CASSPGAYGYTF. DNA of the CDR3: TGTGCCAGCAGCCCAGGGGCCTATGGCTACACCTTC.

This rearrangement joins TRBV6-4 to TRBJ2-1; TRBD2 agrees at 11 bases. Losses at the gene ends were 4 bases for V and 7 bases for J; bases not matched to a gene: 6. The CDR3 is 15 amino acids. CDR1 and CDR2 (germline): MRHNA, SNTAGT. In DNA, the CDR3 is TGTGCCAGCAGTGTTGGGACTAGCGGCAAGAATGAGCAGTTCTTC. This translates into CASSVGTSGKNEQFF.

This clone has just one count. The chain uses TRBV13 and TRBJ1-1; 8 bases fit TRBD1. CDR3 length: 13 residues. With V trimmed by 4 bases and J by 5 bases, 3 bases remained unmatched. Per germline, CDR1 PRHDT and CDR2 FYEKMQ (reference sequence). DNA of the CDR3: TGTGCCAGCAGCTCGGACAGGGTGACTGAAGCTTTCTTT. Translating it yields CASSSDRVTEAFF.

The chain combines TRBV2 with TRBJ1-1; the D is unclear. Germline CDR1 reads SNHLY; CDR2 reads FYNNEI. Trimming removed 7 bases from V and 5 bases from J, with 11 bases in between. The CDR3 consists of 12 residues. The CDR3 region is CASTLVVTEAFF. DNA of the CDR3: TGTGCCAGCACTTTAGTGGTGACTGAAGCTTTCTTT.

This chain connects TRBV6-2 or TRBV6-3 to TRBJ2-5; possibly TRBD2 for D (6 bases). The CDR3 runs to 14 residues. The ends were cut back, 3 bases at V and 4 bases at J, with 12 bases in the middle. Germline loops: CDR1 MNHEY, CDR2 SVGEGT. DNA for the CDR3: TGTGCCAGCAGTTATTCCGGGAGTGGAGAGACCCAGTACTTC. Its protein is CASSYSGSGETQYF.

This clone occurred once. The V call is TRBV29-1, the J call TRBJ2-1; 8 bases line up with TRBD1. This CDR3 has 12 amino acids. CDR1 SQVTM and CDR2 ANQGSEA come from the germline V gene. V was clipped by 5 bases and J by 8 bases; unmatched bases: 5. The CDR3 DNA reads TGCAGCGTTTTCAGGGGGCTGTATGAGCAGTTCTTC. It specifies CSVFRGLYEQFF.

This CDR3 is CASRREIADTQYF. DNA of the CDR3: TGCGCCAGCAGACGCGAAATAGCGGATACGCAGTATTTT. The chain uses TRBV5-1 and TRBJ2-3; tentative D call: TRBD2 (5 bases). V lost 5 bases, J lost 6 bases, and 13 bases lay in between. The length of the CDR3 is 13 residues. Germline V gene data show CDR1 as SGHRS and CDR2 as YFSETQ.